This passage covers 24 T cell receptor beta chains from one sample sequenced in a study of Ad26.COV2.S vaccination and SARS-CoV-2 variants. Indicated treatment: some 20 received Ad26.COV2.S at low or high dose, single or two shots; several received placebo; per-sample allocation not given. Sampling occurred on day 63 after the first vaccine or placebo injection. Clones were read by immunoSEQ multiplex PCR, and TCRdb kept only the in-frame ones, dropping some. Of roughly 400,000 clones listed, 90% are singletons. Sequencing used peripheral blood, obtained in a trial of Ad26.COV2.S vaccine versus placebo. The receptors here all came from a person between 18 and 65 years old who received the Ad26.COV2.S COVID-19 vaccine or a placebo.

Only one count was recorded for this clone. The chain couples TRBV5-4 to TRBJ2-7; possible D gene TRBD1, 8 bases. Germline-derived CDR1 and CDR2 are SGHNT and YYREEE (reference sequence). The CDR3 sequence is 15 residues long. V was cut by 2 bases and J by 2 bases, with 14 bases left in between. The CDR3 sequence: CASSLAGTGTYEQYF. The CDR3 DNA is TGTGCCAGCAGCTTAGCGGGGACAGGTACCTACGAGCAGTACTTC.

V and J are TRBV5-1 and TRBJ1-1; D gene uncertain. The CDR3 contains 13 residues. Trimming pared 7 bases from V and 1 base from J, leaving 11 bases between. The V gene's germline CDR1 is SGHRS and CDR2 YFSETQ. In DNA form, the CDR3 reads TGCGCCAGCCGGGAAGGGTGGAACACTGAAGCTTTCTTT. Protein sequence: CASREGWNTEAFF.

On this clone itself: At one end the junction does not follow the germline gene, possibly because of a read error. Other DNA sequences of this sample code for an identical CDR3. This chain joins TRBV20-1 and TRBJ2-1; D unresolved. This CDR3 comprises 10 residues. Germline assignment: CDR1 DFQATT and CDR2 SNEGSKA (reference sequence). CDR3 sequence reads: CSAFYNEQFF. In DNA form, the CDR3 reads TGCAGTGCTTTCTACAACGAGCAGTTCTTC.

V usage is TRBV28 and J usage is TRBJ1-5; D uncertain. V lost 5 bases to trimming and J lost 4 bases, with 15 bases between them. This CDR3 comprises 15 residues. Germline lookup yields CDR1 MDHEN and CDR2 SYDVKM. The CDR3 DNA reads as TGTGCCAGCAGTCCAATCGGGCCAAATAATCAGCCCCAGCATTTT. Amino acids: CASSPIGPNNQPQHF.

The chain combines TRBV28 with TRBJ2-1; D is unclear. V was trimmed by 3 bases and J by 7 bases, leaving 7 bases between them. Per germline, CDR1 MDHEN and CDR2 SYDVKM. This CDR3 spans 12 amino acids. The CDR3 nucleotides read TGTGCCAGCAGTTTCCCCTTAAATGAGCAGTTCTTC. Its translation is CASSFPLNEQFF. Full variable domain (outside the CDR3, taken from reference TRBV28 and TRBJ2-1): DVKVTQSSRYLVKRTGEKVFLECVQDMDHENMFWYRQDPGLGLRLIYFSYDVKMKEKGDIPEGYSVSREKKERFSLILESASTNQTSMYLCASSFPLNEQFFGPGTRLTVL.

There are a few counts of this clone. The CDR3 nucleotides read TGTGCCAGTAGTACTAGCGGGAGAGACTACGAGCAGTACTTC. It yields the protein CASSTSGRDYEQYF. The chain carries TRBV19 and TRBJ2-7; 10 bases are shared with TRBD2. The CDR3 spans 14 residues. Germline V gene data show CDR1 as LNHDA and CDR2 as SQIVND (reference sequence). The ends lost 4 bases at V and 3 bases at J; junction bases unmatched: 3.

The chain recombines TRBV5-6 with TRBJ2-7; a weak D match, TRBD2 (6 bases). The germline gives CDR1 SGHDT, CDR2 YYEEEE. The germline V and J ends were trimmed by 4 bases and 7 bases, with 18 bases remaining between them. The CDR3 spans 14 residues. CDR3 sequence reads: CASSLGTLFREQYF. CDR3 DNA sequence: TGTGCCAGCAGCCTCGGGACTCTCTTTAGGGAGCAGTACTTC.

The V gene is TRBV24-1, the J gene TRBJ1-2, with D maybe TRBD1 (6 bases). The CDR3 is 13 residues long. CDR1 KGHDR and CDR2 SFDVKD come from the germline V gene. Trimming shortened V by 2 bases and J by 4 bases, and 7 bases separated the two germline ends. The CDR3 here is CATSDSDSYGYTF. In DNA form, the CDR3 reads TGTGCCACCAGTGATTCGGACAGCTATGGCTACACCTTC.

V gene TRBV28 combines with J gene TRBJ1-3; TRBD1 agrees at 10 bases. The CDR3 contains 17 residues. V dropped 7 bases and J dropped 4; count of bases not matched to a gene: 13. Germline loops: CDR1 MDHEN, CDR2 SYDVKM. As DNA, the CDR3 is TGTGCCAGCAACCCACCTTCGGGACAGGGGAACGGAAACACCATATATTTT. Amino acids: CASNPPSGQGNGNTIYF.

With respect to this clone: A read error may be the cause here, since a much bigger clone is one base away. CDR3 in DNA: TGTGCCAGCAGTGAGTCTAGCGGGAGTTACAATGAGCAGTTCTTC. Translating gives CASSESSGSYNEQFF. V usage is TRBV2 and J usage is TRBJ2-1, with 10 bases lining up with TRBD2. With 3 bases clipped from V and 4 bases from J, the junction kept 3 bases outside the gene matches. CDR1 and CDR2 (germline): SNHLY, FYNNEI. The CDR3 runs 15 residues.

The chain recombines TRBV24-1 with TRBJ2-1; 9 bases match TRBD2. The CDR3 spans 19 residues. V gave up 5 bases and J gave up 0 bases; unmatched junction bases: 13. The germline gives CDR1 KGHDR, CDR2 SFDVKD. Written as DNA, the CDR3 is TGTGCCACCAGTGGAAAGGGGAGGGTTAGCGGGAGCTCCTACAATGAGCAGTTCTTC. Translating it yields CATSGKGRVSGSSYNEQFF.

The rearrangement joins TRBV15 to TRBJ2-7; 7 positions agree with TRBD2. The ends lost 0 bases at V and 6 bases at J; junction bases unmatched: 5. The CDR3 spans 14 residues. CDR1 LNHNV and CDR2 YYDKDF come from the germline V gene (reference sequence). The CDR3 loop reads CATSRDLGGSEQYF. The DNA of the CDR3 is TGTGCCACCAGCAGAGATTTGGGGGGGAGCGAGCAGTACTTC.

V gene TRBV7-9 combines with J gene TRBJ2-7; 10 nucleotides agree with TRBD2. The V and J ends lost 4 bases and 3 bases, in that order; junction bases with no gene match: 9. The CDR3 extends over 16 amino acids. The germline V gene encodes CDR1 SEHNR and CDR2 FQNEAQ (reference sequence). The CDR3 loop is CASSYLPGLADYEQYF. CDR3 nucleotides: TGTGCCAGCAGCTACTTACCTGGACTAGCGGACTACGAGCAGTACTTC. The full variable domain, rest sourced from reference TRBV7-9 and TRBJ2-7, is DTGVSQNPRHKITKRGQNVTFRCDPISEHNRLYWYRQTLGQGPEFLTYFQNEAQLEKSRLLSDRFSAERPKGSFSTLEIQRTEQGDSAMYLCASSYLPGLADYEQYFGPGTRLTVT.

CDR3 in amino acids: CASSLVEGFNYNEQFF. CDR3 nucleotides: TGTGCCAGCAGCTTAGTAGAGGGCTTCAACTACAATGAGCAGTTCTTC. The rearrangement links TRBV11-3 to TRBJ2-1; a possible D gene is TRBD2 (5 bases). V lost 1 base to trimming and J lost 3 bases, with 13 bases between them. This CDR3 region has 16 residues. The germline CDR1 and CDR2 sequences are SGHNT and YENEEA.

The J gene is TRBJ2-7, the V gene TRBV19; TRBD2 matches 8 bases. This CDR3 has 14 residues. After removal of 3 bases from V and 5 bases from J, the junction contained 6 bases not matched to a gene. CDR1 LNHDA and CDR2 SQIVND come from the germline V gene (reference sequence). The chain's CDR3 is CASSMGAGADEQYF. CDR3 sequence (DNA): TGTGCCAGTAGTATGGGAGCGGGAGCGGACGAGCAGTACTTC.

This sequence joins TRBV5-4 and TRBJ2-7, with TRBD2 matching over 9 bases. Germline V lookup: CDR1 SGHNT, CDR2 YYREEE (reference sequence). CDR3 length: 16 residues. The trim removed 1 base at V and 5 bases at J, leaving 10 bases unmatched. The CDR3 region has the DNA TGTGCCAGCAGCTTGAAATTAGCGGGAGTTGCGGACGAGCAGTACTTC. This encodes CASSLKLAGVADEQYF.

This sequence joins TRBV7-3 and TRBJ2-1; 12 bases line up with TRBD2. With V trimmed by 5 bases and J by 6 bases, 2 bases remained unmatched. CDR3 length: 14 amino acids. The germline gives CDR1 SGHTA, CDR2 FQGTGA. The CDR3 protein is CASSVTSGSNEQFF. DNA for the CDR3: TGTGCCAGCAGCGTGACTAGCGGGAGCAATGAGCAGTTCTTC.

This chain joins TRBV7-3 and TRBJ2-7; tentative D call: TRBD2 (5 bases). V was pared by 0 bases and J by 6 bases, with 9 bases between. The CDR3 consists of 13 residues. CDR1 and CDR2 from the germline V gene are SGHTA and FQGTGA. CDR3 nucleotides: TGTGCCAGCAGCTTAACGTTGGGAGCCGAGCAGTACTTC. Encoded protein: CASSLTLGAEQYF.

The chain couples TRBV18 to TRBJ2-7, with TRBD1 matching 8 bases. Germline V lookup: CDR1 KGHSH, CDR2 LQKENI. The trim removed 5 bases at V and 5 bases at J, leaving 8 bases unmatched. The CDR3 is 14 amino acids. This CDR3 reads CASSLDRGGNEQYF. CDR3 coding DNA: TGTGCCAGCTCATTAGACAGGGGAGGCAACGAGCAGTACTTC.

This clone was seen once. The chain links TRBV5-1 to TRBJ2-1; D might be TRBD1 or TRBD2, each matching 5 bases. V shed 0 bases and J shed 2 bases, with 12 bases lying between them. The germline gives CDR1 SGHRS, CDR2 YFSETQ. There are 16 residues in the CDR3. For the CDR3, the DNA is TGCGCCAGCAGCTTGGGGATCCCGGGACCCTACAATGAGCAGTTCTTC. Translation gives CASSLGIPGPYNEQFF.

The chain links TRBV19 to TRBJ2-7, with D possibly being TRBD2 (5 bases). The CDR3 is 14 amino acids. Germline lookup yields CDR1 LNHDA and CDR2 SQIVND (reference sequence). Trimming removed 1 base at V and 3 bases at J, with 10 bases between. CDR3 coding DNA: TGTGCCAGTAGTATAGCGGGGAGCGACTACGAGCAGTACTTC. This codes for CASSIAGSDYEQYF. The full variable domain, its missing parts supplied by reference TRBV19 and TRBJ2-7, is DGGITQSPKYLFRKEGQNVTLSCEQNLNHDAMYWYRQDPGQGLRLIYYSQIVNDFQKGDIAEGYSVSREKKESFPLTVTSAQKNPTAFYLCASSIAGSDYEQYFGPGTRLTVT.

The rearrangement uses TRBV27 and TRBJ2-1; TRBD2 matches 10 bases. The CDR3 spans 15 residues. With V trimmed by 4 bases and J by 8 bases, 8 bases remained unmatched. Germline V CDR1 and CDR2: MNHEY, SMNVEV (reference sequence). CDR3 protein: CASSSPSGSIYEQFF. CDR3 nucleotides: TGTGCCAGCAGTTCGCCTAGCGGGAGTATATATGAGCAGTTCTTC.

The J gene is TRBJ1-6, the V gene TRBV2, with a weak D call TRBD1 (6 bases). V was clipped by 9 bases and J by 5 bases, with 20 bases between them. The CDR3 contains 16 residues. Germline CDR1 is SNHLY and CDR2 is FYNNEI. The CDR3 protein is CASRGVGGWHNSPLHF. The CDR3 region has the DNA TGTGCCAGTAGGGGGGTTGGAGGCTGGCATAATTCACCCCTCCACTTT.

V usage is TRBV6-5 and J usage is TRBJ1-1; D remains unclear. Germline CDR1 reads MNHEY; CDR2 reads SVGAGI. The CDR3 consists of 13 residues. Trimming shortened V by 8 bases and J by 0 bases, and 10 bases separated the two germline ends. The CDR3 region is CASAAGLNTEAFF. The CDR3 DNA reads TGTGCCAGCGCGGCAGGCCTGAACACTGAAGCTTTCTTT.